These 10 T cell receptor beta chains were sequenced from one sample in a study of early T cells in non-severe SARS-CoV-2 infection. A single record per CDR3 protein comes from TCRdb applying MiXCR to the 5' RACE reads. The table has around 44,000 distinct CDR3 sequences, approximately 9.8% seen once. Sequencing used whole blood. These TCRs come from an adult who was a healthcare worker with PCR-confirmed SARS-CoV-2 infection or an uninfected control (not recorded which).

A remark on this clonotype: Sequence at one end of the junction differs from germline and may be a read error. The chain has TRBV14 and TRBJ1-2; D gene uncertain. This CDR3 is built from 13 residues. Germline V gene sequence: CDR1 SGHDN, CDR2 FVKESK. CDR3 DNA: TGTGCCAGCAGCCTTGGAGCGAGCCCCATCATACCCTTC. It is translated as CASSLGASPIIPF.

The CDR3, as DNA: TGTGCCAGCAGCGTAACGACGTCTAGTTCCTACGAGCAGTACTTC. It translates to CASSVTTSSSYEQYF. This chain joins TRBV9 and TRBJ2-7, with D unclear. This CDR3 region has 15 residues. V was trimmed by 1 base and J by 1 base, leaving 12 bases between them. CDR1 and CDR2 (germline): SGDLS, YYNGEE.

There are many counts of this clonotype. The CDR3 is CASSQDQGQGRESEQFF. The CDR3 bases are TGCGCCAGCAGCCAAGATCAGGGACAGGGGCGCGAAAGTGAGCAGTTCTTC. The V and J genes are TRBV4-1 and TRBJ2-1; 10 positions match TRBD1. Germline V gene data show CDR1 as MGHRA and CDR2 as YSYEKL. Trimming cost V 0 bases and J 9 bases; bases outside gene matches: 11. The CDR3 is 17 amino acids.

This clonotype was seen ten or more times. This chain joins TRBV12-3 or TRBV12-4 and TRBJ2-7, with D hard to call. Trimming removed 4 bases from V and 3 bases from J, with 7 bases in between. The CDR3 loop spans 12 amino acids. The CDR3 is CASSSALYEQYF. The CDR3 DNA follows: TGTGCCAGCAGTTCTGCCCTCTACGAGCAGTACTTC.

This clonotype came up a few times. CDR3 coding DNA: TGTGCCACCAGCAGAGATTACGGGGACAATGAGCAGTTCTTC. Amino acid sequence: CATSRDYGDNEQFF. The V gene is TRBV15, the J gene TRBJ2-1; maybe TRBD2 (5 bases). The V gene's germline CDR1 is LNHNV and CDR2 YYDKDF (reference sequence). The CDR3 spans 14 residues. V lost 0 bases to trimming and J lost 5 bases, with 8 bases between them.

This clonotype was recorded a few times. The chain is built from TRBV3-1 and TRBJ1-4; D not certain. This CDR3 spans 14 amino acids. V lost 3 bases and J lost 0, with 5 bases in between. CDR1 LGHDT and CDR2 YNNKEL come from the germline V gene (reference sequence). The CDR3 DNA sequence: TGTGCCAGCAGCCAGCGCGCAACTAATGAAAAACTGTTTTTT. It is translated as CASSQRATNEKLFF.

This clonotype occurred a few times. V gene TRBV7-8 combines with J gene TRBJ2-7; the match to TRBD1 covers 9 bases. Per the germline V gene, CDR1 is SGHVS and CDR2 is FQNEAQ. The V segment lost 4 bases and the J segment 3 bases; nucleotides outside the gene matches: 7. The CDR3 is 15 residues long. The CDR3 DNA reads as TGTGCCAGCAGCTCCCAAGGACAGGGGATCTACGAGCAGTACTTC. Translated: CASSSQGQGIYEQYF.

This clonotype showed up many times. Written as DNA, the CDR3 is TGTGCCAGCAGTACCAATACAGGGGCCAGGACCTATGGCTACACCTTC. The encoded protein is CASSTNTGARTYGYTF. The chain combines TRBV6-5 with TRBJ1-2; 7 positions agree with TRBD1. This CDR3 spans 16 amino acids. V dropped 5 bases and J dropped 4; count of bases not matched to a gene: 13. The V gene's germline CDR1 is MNHEY and CDR2 SVGAGI.

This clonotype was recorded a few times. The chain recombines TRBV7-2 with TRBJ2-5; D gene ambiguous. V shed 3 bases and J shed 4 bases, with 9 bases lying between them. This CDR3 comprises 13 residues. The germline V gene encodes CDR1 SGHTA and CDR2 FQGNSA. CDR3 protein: CASSLGFGETQYF. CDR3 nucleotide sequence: TGTGCCAGCAGCTTGGGGTTCGGAGAGACCCAGTACTTC. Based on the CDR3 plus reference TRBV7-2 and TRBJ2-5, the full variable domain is GAGVSQSPSNKVTEKGKDVELRCDPISGHTALYWYRQSLGQGLEFLIYFQGNSAPDKSGLPSDRFSAERTGGSVSTLTIQRTQQEDSAVYLCASSLGFGETQYFGPGTRLLVL.

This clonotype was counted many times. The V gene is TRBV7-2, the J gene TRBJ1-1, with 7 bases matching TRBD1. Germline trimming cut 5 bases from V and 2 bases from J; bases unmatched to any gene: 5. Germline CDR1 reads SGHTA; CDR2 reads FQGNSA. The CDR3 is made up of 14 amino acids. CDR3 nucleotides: TGTGCCAGCAGCCGGGACAGAAGAAACACTGAAGCTTTCTTT. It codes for CASSRDRRNTEAFF. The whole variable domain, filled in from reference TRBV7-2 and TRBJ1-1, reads GAGVSQSPSNKVTEKGKDVELRCDPISGHTALYWYRQSLGQGLEFLIYFQGNSAPDKSGLPSDRFSAERTGGSVSTLTIQRTQQEDSAVYLCASSRDRRNTEAFFGQGTRLTVV.